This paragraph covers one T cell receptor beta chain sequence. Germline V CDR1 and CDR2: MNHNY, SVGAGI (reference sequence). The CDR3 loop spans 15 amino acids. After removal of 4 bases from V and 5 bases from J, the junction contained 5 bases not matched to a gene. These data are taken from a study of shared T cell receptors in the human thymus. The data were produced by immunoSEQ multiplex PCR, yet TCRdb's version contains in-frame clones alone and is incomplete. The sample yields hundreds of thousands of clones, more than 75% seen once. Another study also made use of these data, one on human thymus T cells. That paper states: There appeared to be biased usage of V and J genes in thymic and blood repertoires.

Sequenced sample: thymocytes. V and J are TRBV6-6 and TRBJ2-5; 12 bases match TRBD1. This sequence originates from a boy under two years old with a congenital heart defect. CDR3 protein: CASSSGQGARETQYF. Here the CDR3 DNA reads TGTGCCAGCAGTTCGGGACAGGGGGCGAGGGAGACCCAGTACTTC.